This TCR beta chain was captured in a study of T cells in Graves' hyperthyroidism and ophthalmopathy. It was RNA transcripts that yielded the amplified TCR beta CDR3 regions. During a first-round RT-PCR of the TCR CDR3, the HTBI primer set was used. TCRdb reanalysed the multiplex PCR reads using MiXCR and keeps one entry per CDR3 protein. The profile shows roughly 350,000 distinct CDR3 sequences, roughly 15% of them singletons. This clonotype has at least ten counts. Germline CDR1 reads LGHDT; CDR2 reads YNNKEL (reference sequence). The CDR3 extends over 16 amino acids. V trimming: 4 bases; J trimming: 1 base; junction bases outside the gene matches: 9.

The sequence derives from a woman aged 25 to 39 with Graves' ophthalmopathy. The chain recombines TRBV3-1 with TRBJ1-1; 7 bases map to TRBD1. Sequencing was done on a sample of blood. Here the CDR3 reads CASSLSTGMGNTEAFF. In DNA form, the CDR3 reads TGTGCCAGCAGCCTATCGACAGGGATGGGGAACACTGAAGCTTTCTTT.